The rows below give T cell receptor beta chains drawn from one sample of a study of T cells expressing NK-cell markers. Reanalyzing the 5' RACE reads, TCRdb keeps one entry per CDR3 protein, without DNA. The listing contains 200,000 to 300,000 distinct CDR3 sequences. The source material was blood T cells: a sorted CD56 or NKG2C T cell subset, CD4+ or CD8+ T cells, or bulk PBMC T cells (not recorded which). The receptors derive from a woman between 18 and 70 years old in good health. Both conserved end residues are part of each CDR3.

CASSVTGTSQETQYF	TRBJ2-5	TRBV5-1	15
CASSFQPSVETQYF	TRBJ2-5	TRBV11-2	14
CASSYKVVGVETEAFF	TRBJ1-1	TRBV6-5	16
CASSPLGESGNTIYF	TRBJ1-3	TRBV18	15
CASSYGGQGVTEAFF	TRBJ1-1	TRBV6-5	15
CASILRTGGISPLHF	TRBJ1-6	TRBV28	15
CASSPYQETQYF	TRBJ2-5	TRBV7-2	12
CASSSSRGWGYTF	TRBJ1-2	TRBV7-2	13
CASGLRVRAQYF	TRBJ2-3	TRBV5-6	12
CSARRTGQGPRETQYF	TRBJ2-5	TRBV20-1	16
CASSYYVVRRGTEAFF	TRBJ1-1	TRBV6-5	16
CASTSPGTGMNTEAFF	TRBJ1-1	TRBV6-1	16
CSAMEPTGLKLFF	TRBJ1-4	TRBV20-1	13
CSAGPVESYNEQFF	TRBJ2-1	TRBV20-1	14
CASSQSKPPEKNTEAFF	TRBJ1-1	TRBV3-1	17
CATSRGGPMADTQYF	TRBJ2-3	TRBV15	15
CAISEGGLAETYEQYF	TRBJ2-7	TRBV10-3	16
CASSGTRGNQPQHF	TRBJ1-5	TRBV5-6	14
CASSQRRDSYGYTF	TRBJ1-2	TRBV5-1	14
CATSKDYNEQFF	TRBJ2-1	TRBV12-3/TRBV12-4	12
CASSPMTGPLNF	TRBJ2-3	TRBV7-9	12
CASSSKQGDEQFF	TRBJ2-1	TRBV18	13
CASSLVDSIYEQYF	TRBJ2-7	TRBV5-1	14
CSAEGLADVTDTQYF	TRBJ2-3	TRBV20-1	15
CSARVAASTYEQYF	TRBJ2-7	TRBV20-1	14
CASSSGGKVSPLHF	TRBJ1-6	TRBV12-3/TRBV12-4	14
CASSPHEQDTQYF	TRBJ2-3	TRBV3-1	13
CSVGSRGRAAYEQYF	TRBJ2-7	TRBV29-1	15